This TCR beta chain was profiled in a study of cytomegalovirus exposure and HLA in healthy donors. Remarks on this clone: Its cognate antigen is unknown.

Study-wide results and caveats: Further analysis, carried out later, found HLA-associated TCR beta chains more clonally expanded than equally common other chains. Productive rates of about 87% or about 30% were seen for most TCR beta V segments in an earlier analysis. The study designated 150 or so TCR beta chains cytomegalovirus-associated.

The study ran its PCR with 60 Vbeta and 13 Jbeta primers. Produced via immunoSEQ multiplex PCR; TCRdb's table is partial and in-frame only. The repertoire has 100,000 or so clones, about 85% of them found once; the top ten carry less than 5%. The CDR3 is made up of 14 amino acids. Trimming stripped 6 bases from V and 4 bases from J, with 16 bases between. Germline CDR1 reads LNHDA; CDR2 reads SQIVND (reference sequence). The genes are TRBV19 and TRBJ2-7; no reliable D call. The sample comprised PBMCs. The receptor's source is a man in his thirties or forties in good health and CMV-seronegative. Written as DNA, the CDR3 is TGTGCCAGTAGCGAATCTATGGGCTGGTACGAGCAGTACTTC. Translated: CASSESMGWYEQYF.